This T cell receptor beta chain is from a study of regulatory T cells in long-lasting Graves disease. As for time point: newly diagnosed GD, antithyroid drugs for less than 3 months. PBMCs provided the RNA from which the TCR library was made. Germline V gives CDR1 LGHDT, CDR2 YNNKEL (reference sequence). V was trimmed by 1 base and J by 8 bases, leaving 15 bases between them. The CDR3 loop spans 15 amino acids. This clonotype was observed many times. Antigen unknown. Overall study results and limits: Favored usage of TRBV28, TRBJ1-2 and TRBJ2-5 was recorded in persistent disease.

Arm-PCR of CDR3 regions and iRepertoire HTBI primers were the basis on which TCR beta libraries were built. TCRdb recomputed calls from the multiplex PCR reads with MiXCR, one row per CDR3 protein. The sample comprises fewer than 500,000 distinct CDR3 sequences, roughly 17% of which are singletons, and 10% to 15% rests with the top ten. The sample was also reused in another study, on T cells in Graves' hyperthyroidism and ophthalmopathy. That publication notes: Not enrolled were patients with uncontrolled infection, other autoimmune disease, pregnancy or lactation. Peripheral blood also featured most of the thyroid clonotypes expanded above 0.001.

The J gene is TRBJ2-1, the V gene TRBV3-1; D tentatively reads TRBD1 or TRBD2 (6 bases each). Sequences were derived from peripheral blood mononuclear cells (PBMCs), sampled at new diagnosis, from a patient treated with antithyroid drugs. The source of this sequence is a man aged 40-50 years with Graves disease. The CDR3 region is CASSQAGWGAYEQFF. The CDR3 DNA reads TGTGCCAGCAGCCAAGCGGGGTGGGGGGCGTATGAGCAGTTCTTC.